The source of this TCR beta chain is a study of blood T cell repertoires in COVID-19. The wider study: The study drew acute and convalescent COVID-19 samples from the United States, Italy and Spain.

The Seattle patients joined while their infection was active and were tracked longitudinally afterward. Per the original methods: Estimated nucleated cell counts came from reference gene primer amplification. This table comes from immunoSEQ multiplex PCR, and its TCRdb copy is limited to in-frame clones, with some not included. V and J calls and clone size are copied from that table; D and trimming were computed from the DNA. The data contain around 230,000 clones, about nine tenths of them singletons. Germline values: CDR1 SEHNR, CDR2 FQNEAQ (reference sequence). The CDR3 has 15 residues. J lost 4 bases, V lost 5 bases, and 4 bases had no gene match.

This TCR came from a man aged 50 to 59 with COVID-19, enrolled during active disease. The sequenced material came from peripheral blood. V gene TRBV7-9 combines with J gene TRBJ2-2, with 10 bases lining up with TRBD2. This chain's CDR3 is CASSQLAGITGELFF. The CDR3 bases are TGTGCCAGCAGCCAACTAGCGGGGATCACCGGGGAGCTGTTTTTT.